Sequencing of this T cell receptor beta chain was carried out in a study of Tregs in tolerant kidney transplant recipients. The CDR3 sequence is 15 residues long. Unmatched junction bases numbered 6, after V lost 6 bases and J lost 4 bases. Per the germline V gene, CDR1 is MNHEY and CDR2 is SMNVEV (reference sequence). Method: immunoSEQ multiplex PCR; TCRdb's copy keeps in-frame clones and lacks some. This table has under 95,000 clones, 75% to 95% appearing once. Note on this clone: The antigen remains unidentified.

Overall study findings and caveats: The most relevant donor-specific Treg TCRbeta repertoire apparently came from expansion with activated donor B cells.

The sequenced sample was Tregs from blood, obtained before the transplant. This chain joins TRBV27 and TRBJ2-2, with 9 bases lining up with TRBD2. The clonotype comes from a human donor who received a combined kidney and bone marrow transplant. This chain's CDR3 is CASRAGGPITGELFF. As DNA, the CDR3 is TGTGCCAGCAGGGCGGGAGGGCCTATCACCGGGGAGCTGTTTTTT.